Shown below are 31 T cell receptor beta chains from a single sample sequenced in a study of T cell responses to AZD1222 COVID-19 vaccine. Measured with immunoSEQ multiplex PCR; TCRdb has only the in-frame clones, and not every one. The sample carries fewer than 70,000 clones, under 90% recorded once. Specimen: peripheral blood, collected 28 days after the second AZD1222 dose. The receptors shown here come from an adult who received the AZD1222 COVID-19 vaccine.

The V gene is TRBV6-2 or TRBV6-3, the J gene TRBJ1-2; D not resolved. Trimming took 4 bases from V and 7 from J, leaving 10 bases between them. The germline V gene has CDR1 MNHEY and CDR2 SVGEGT. The CDR3 runs to 12 residues. CDR3 region: CASSWLARGYTF. For the CDR3, the DNA is TGTGCCAGCAGTTGGCTGGCCCGTGGCTACACCTTC.

The chain has TRBV13 and TRBJ1-1; the D gene is possibly TRBD1 (5 bases). CDR1 PRHDT and CDR2 FYEKMQ come from the germline V gene (reference sequence). The CDR3 sequence is 15 residues long. The V end lost 6 bases, the J end lost 1 base, and 15 bases lay between the germline ends. CDR3 DNA sequence: TGTGCCAGCAGGGGGGAAGGGGTTTGGAACACTGAAGCTTTCTTT. Protein product: CASRGEGVWNTEAFF.

This rearrangement joins TRBV4-3 to TRBJ2-7; TRBD2 aligns across 11 bases. In germline, CDR1 is LGHNA, CDR2 YSLEER. V lost 3 bases, J lost 5 bases, and 6 bases stayed unmatched. CDR3 size: 15 residues. The CDR3 region is CASSQIAGGPHEQYF. Here the CDR3 DNA reads TGCGCCAGCAGCCAGATAGCGGGGGGGCCCCACGAGCAGTACTTC.

The chain recombines TRBV7-2 with TRBJ2-7; 13 nucleotides align to TRBD2. The CDR3 runs to 17 residues. V lost 5 bases to trimming and J lost 0 bases; unmatched junction nucleotides: 7. Looked up from germline, CDR1 is SGHTA and CDR2 is FQGNSA. The DNA for the CDR3 is TGTGCCAGCAGCCCCGGACTAGCGGGGGCCTTCTCCTACGAGCAGTACTTC. It translates to CASSPGLAGAFSYEQYF. Drawing the rest from reference TRBV7-2 and TRBJ2-7, the complete variable domain is GAGVSQSPSNKVTEKGKDVELRCDPISGHTALYWYRQSLGQGLEFLIYFQGNSAPDKSGLPSDRFSAERTGGSVSTLTIQRTQQEDSAVYLCASSPGLAGAFSYEQYFGPGTRLTVT.

V gene TRBV7-3 combines with J gene TRBJ2-3; D is perhaps TRBD2 (5 bases). This CDR3 is 15 amino acids long. V lost 3 bases to trimming and J lost 1 base, with 11 bases between them. CDR1 and CDR2 from the germline V gene are SGHTA and FQGTGA. The CDR3: CASSFGVGGTDTQYF. DNA of the CDR3: TGTGCCAGCAGCTTCGGGGTCGGAGGCACAGATACGCAGTATTTT. Complete variable domain (other parts from reference TRBV7-3 and TRBJ2-3): GAGVSQTPSNKVTEKGKYVELRCDPISGHTALYWYRQSLGQGPEFLIYFQGTGAADDSGLPNDRFFAVRPEGSVSTLKIQRTERGDSAVYLCASSFGVGGTDTQYFGPGTRLTVL.

V and J are TRBV19 and TRBJ2-5; D unclear. CDR3 length: 15 amino acids. Trimming removed 0 bases at V and 4 bases at J, with 12 bases between. Per germline, CDR1 LNHDA and CDR2 SQIVND (reference sequence). The CDR3 here is CASSIEAVGRETQYF. The DNA for the CDR3 is TGTGCCAGTAGTATAGAGGCAGTTGGCCGAGAGACCCAGTACTTC.

The V call is TRBV28, the J call TRBJ2-2; D is tentatively TRBD1 or TRBD2 (6 bases each). CDR3 length: 15 residues. The germline gives CDR1 MDHEN, CDR2 SYDVKM. Trimming pared 5 bases from V and 7 bases from J, leaving 17 bases between. The CDR3 bases are TGTGCCAGCAGTACCACGGGGGCAGTGGTCGGGGAGCTGTTTTTT. Residues: CASSTTGAVVGELFF.

This clone appeared a few times. The gene calls are TRBV27 and TRBJ2-1, with 7 bases that match TRBD1. The CDR3 consists of 15 residues. Trimming removed 3 bases from V and 2 bases from J; junction bases left unmatched: 4. Germline V CDR1 and CDR2: MNHEY, SMNVEV (reference sequence). The CDR3 loop reads CASSFGQGAYNEQFF. The DNA for the CDR3 is TGTGCCAGCAGTTTTGGGCAGGGGGCCTACAATGAGCAGTTCTTC.

The rearrangement joins TRBV4-1 to TRBJ2-3, with 7 positions matching TRBD2. Germline V gene data show CDR1 as MGHRA and CDR2 as YSYEKL. This CDR3 spans 17 amino acids. J gave up 1 base and V 2 bases, and 9 bases lay outside the gene matches. The CDR3 sequence is CASSQTFSAGRTDTQYF. For the CDR3, the DNA is TGCGCCAGCAGCCAAACATTCTCAGCGGGGCGCACAGATACGCAGTATTTT.

The chain has TRBV19 and TRBJ2-2; a possible D gene is TRBD1 (7 bases). Per germline, CDR1 LNHDA and CDR2 SQIVND (reference sequence). CDR3 length equals 15 residues. V was pared by 5 bases and J by 6 bases, with 16 bases between. The CDR3 loop is CASSFRTGGAGELFF. Here the CDR3 DNA reads TGTGCCAGTAGTTTCCGGACAGGAGGGGCCGGGGAGCTGTTTTTT.

Here the CDR3 reads CASSPGFNYGYTF. Here the CDR3 DNA reads TGTGCCAGCTCACCGGGATTTAACTATGGCTACACCTTC. The chain links TRBV18 to TRBJ1-2; D unresolved. Germline lookup yields CDR1 KGHSH and CDR2 LQKENI. V gave up 3 bases and J gave up 1 base, with 6 bases separating them. The CDR3 sequence is 13 residues long.

There are a few counts of this clone. V and J are TRBV14 and TRBJ2-4; the match to TRBD1 covers 10 bases. This CDR3 comprises 20 residues. Germline V gives CDR1 SGHDN, CDR2 FVKESK. J gave up 1 base and V 2 bases, and 14 bases lay outside the gene matches. CDR3 coding DNA: TGTGCCAGCAGCCAATCGCGGGGACAGGGGACTCAGAGGGCCAAAAACATTCAGTACTTC. Amino acid sequence: CASSQSRGQGTQRAKNIQYF.

V usage is TRBV19 and J usage is TRBJ1-5; 8 bases match TRBD1. Trimming cost V 4 bases and J 5 bases; bases outside gene matches: 1. Germline CDR1 reads LNHDA; CDR2 reads SQIVND (reference sequence). The CDR3 totals 13 residues. CDR3 in DNA: TGTGCCAGTAGTACGACAGGGGATCAGCCCCAGCATTTT. The encoded protein is CASSTTGDQPQHF.

V is TRBV5-6 and J is TRBJ1-1; possible D gene TRBD1, 5 bases. The CDR3 extends over 13 amino acids. Per germline, CDR1 SGHDT and CDR2 YYEEEE. Trimming took off 8 bases at V and 0 bases at J, with 11 bases between the two ends. The CDR3: CASKRQLNTEAFF. The CDR3 DNA sequence: TGTGCCAGTAAACGACAGCTGAACACTGAAGCTTTCTTT.

The chain joins TRBV19 to TRBJ2-5; TRBD2 matches 13 bases. This CDR3 has 16 amino acids. Germline V gene lookup returns CDR1 LNHDA and CDR2 SQIVND (reference sequence). Losses at the gene ends were 6 bases for V and 2 bases for J; bases not matched to a gene: 6. The CDR3 bases are TGTGCCAGTAGGAGGACTAGCGGGGGTTTACAAGAGACCCAGTACTTC. Translation: CASRRTSGGLQETQYF.

The chain recombines TRBV5-4 with TRBJ1-5; D uncertain. CDR1 and CDR2 (germline): SGHNT, YYREEE (reference sequence). CDR3 size: 13 residues. Trimming removed 0 bases from V and 5 bases from J, with 6 bases in between. The CDR3 here is CASSLGEDQPQHF. CDR3 nucleotides: TGTGCCAGCAGCTTGGGGGAGGATCAGCCCCAGCATTTT. The complete variable domain, with remaining parts taken from reference TRBV5-4 and TRBJ1-5, reads ETGVTQSPTHLIKTRGQQVTLRCSSQSGHNTVSWYQQALGQGPQFIFQYYREEENGRGNFPPRFSGLQFPNYSSELNVNALELDDSALYLCASSLGEDQPQHFGDGTRLSIL.

The chain is built from TRBV7-9 and TRBJ2-2; 11 nucleotides match TRBD2. Germline V gives CDR1 SEHNR, CDR2 FQNEAQ (reference sequence). The CDR3 has 16 residues. The trim removed 5 bases at V and 0 bases at J, leaving 2 bases unmatched. DNA of the CDR3: TGTGCCAGCAGCCCTAGCGGGGGGCCGAACACCGGGGAGCTGTTTTTT. Encoded protein: CASSPSGGPNTGELFF. Filled out from reference TRBV7-9 and TRBJ2-2, the complete variable domain reads DTGVSQNPRHKITKRGQNVTFRCDPISEHNRLYWYRQTLGQGPEFLTYFQNEAQLEKSRLLSDRFSAERPKGSFSTLEIQRTEQGDSAMYLCASSPSGGPNTGELFFGEGSRLTVL.

The chain is built from TRBV4-1 and TRBJ2-1; TRBD2 agrees at 10 bases. The CDR3 spans 19 residues. The V gene end was trimmed by 0 bases and the J gene end by 3 bases; junction bases not matched to a gene: 11. Germline CDR1 MGHRA, CDR2 YSYEKL. The CDR3 sequence: CASSQDHPLTSGDYNEQFF. The CDR3 region has the DNA TGCGCCAGCAGCCAAGATCATCCCCTCACTAGCGGGGACTACAATGAGCAGTTCTTC.

The chain links TRBV5-8 to TRBJ2-5; 10 nucleotides line up with TRBD2. The germline CDR1 and CDR2 sequences are SGHTS and YDEGEE. This CDR3 has 15 amino acids. V lost 2 bases to trimming and J lost 4 bases; unmatched junction nucleotides: 5. The CDR3 reads CASSLAGGPRETQYF. CDR3 nucleotide sequence: TGTGCCAGCAGCTTAGCGGGGGGGCCGAGAGAGACCCAGTACTTC.

The chain carries TRBV19 and TRBJ2-7; unclear D gene. Trimming stripped 1 base from V and 3 bases from J, with 7 bases between. This CDR3 is 13 amino acids long. The germline V gene encodes CDR1 LNHDA and CDR2 SQIVND (reference sequence). The CDR3 loop is CASSIAFDYEQYF. As DNA, the CDR3 is TGTGCCAGTAGTATAGCTTTCGACTACGAGCAGTACTTC. Together with reference TRBV19 and TRBJ2-7, the CDR3 gives the full variable domain: DGGITQSPKYLFRKEGQNVTLSCEQNLNHDAMYWYRQDPGQGLRLIYYSQIVNDFQKGDIAEGYSVSREKKESFPLTVTSAQKNPTAFYLCASSIAFDYEQYFGPGTRLTVT.

The chain carries TRBV9 and TRBJ2-7; TRBD1 is a possible D gene (6 bases). From germline, CDR1 is SGDLS and CDR2 YYNGEE. The CDR3 spans 13 residues. V shed 0 bases and J shed 5 bases, with 9 bases lying between them. CDR3 nucleotide sequence: TGTGCCAGCAGCGTAGCAGGGGCGAACGAGCAGTACTTC. Translating it yields CASSVAGANEQYF.

This chain uses TRBV5-4 with TRBJ1-2; D is perhaps TRBD1 (5 bases). Germline V CDR1 and CDR2: SGHNT, YYREEE (reference sequence). The CDR3 contains 15 residues. With 4 bases removed from V and 4 bases from J, the gap between germline ends came to 17 bases. The CDR3 coding sequence is TGTGCCAGCAGCGGGGGGTCCCGGGTCCTCTATGGCTACACCTTC. Amino acids: CASSGGSRVLYGYTF.

As for this clone: An end of the junction differs from the germline gene, which may be a read error. The chain couples TRBV30 to TRBJ2-7; the D gene could be TRBD1 or TRBD2 (5 bases each). CDR3 length equals 10 residues. Germline loops: CDR1 GTSNPN, CDR2 SVGIG (reference sequence). The CDR3 DNA sequence: TGTGCCTGGAACGGCCAAGGGGAGTCCTTC. Protein sequence: CAWNGQGESF. The full variable domain, its missing parts supplied by reference TRBV30 and TRBJ2-7, is SQTIHQWPATLVQPVGSPLSLECTVEGTSNPNLYWYRQAAGRGLQLLFYSVGIGQISSEVPQNLSASRPQDRQFILSSKKLLLSDSGFYLCAWNGQGESFGPGTRLTVT.

In the case of this clone: At one of its ends the junction is not consistent with the germline gene, which may arise from a read error. The chain employs TRBV19 and TRBJ2-7; possible D gene TRBD1, 6 bases. This CDR3 contains 12 residues. Germline CDR1 LNHDA, CDR2 SQIVND (reference sequence). CDR3 loop: CASSSTTGLVDF. The DNA of the CDR3 is TGTGCCAGTAGTTCGACTACAGGGCTCGTGGACTTC.

This chain joins TRBV4-2 and TRBJ2-7; TRBD2 is a possible D gene (6 bases). Germline V gene data show CDR1 as LGHNA and CDR2 as YNFKEQ. The CDR3 contains 14 residues. Trimming removed 2 bases at V and 3 bases at J, with 11 bases between. CDR3 nucleotides: TGTGCCAGCAGCCAATTTAGCGGTAACTACGAGCAGTACTTC. Its translation: CASSQFSGNYEQYF.

The chain recombines TRBV10-1 with TRBJ2-3; tentatively, D is TRBD2 (5 bases). This CDR3 is built from 15 residues. The germline V gene encodes CDR1 WNHNN and CDR2 SYGVQD (reference sequence). The V and J ends lost 3 bases and 2 bases respectively, with 12 bases between them. CDR3 bases: TGCGCCAGCAGTGATGGGAGAGGGATCACAGATACGCAGTATTTT. Its protein is CASSDGRGITDTQYF.

The V and J genes are TRBV5-6 and TRBJ1-3; D is ambiguous. The length of the CDR3 is 13 residues. Germline V gives CDR1 SGHDT, CDR2 YYEEEE. V was cut by 4 bases and J by 2 bases, with 7 bases left in between. The CDR3 is CASSLGTGNTIYF. CDR3 nucleotides: TGTGCCAGCAGCCTAGGGACTGGAAACACCATATATTTT.

The CDR3 spells CASGSKGYTYNEQFF. CDR3 DNA sequence: TGTGCCAGCGGCTCAAAGGGTTATACCTACAATGAGCAGTTCTTC. This rearrangement joins TRBV3-1 (or the pseudogene TRBV3-2) to TRBJ2-1; D gene unclear. The CDR3 extends over 15 amino acids. CDR1 and CDR2 (germline): LGHDT, YNNKEL (reference sequence). Trimming pared 8 bases from V and 2 bases from J, leaving 16 bases between.

This clone was counted only a few times. The chain couples TRBV4-3 to TRBJ1-2; TRBD1 matches 9 bases. This CDR3 contains 14 residues. Trimming removed 5 bases from V and 4 bases from J; junction bases left unmatched: 5. The V gene's germline CDR1 is LGHNA and CDR2 YSLEER. CDR3: CASSDVQGAYGYTF. The CDR3 DNA sequence: TGCGCCAGCAGCGATGTACAGGGGGCCTATGGCTACACCTTC.

V gene TRBV5-1 combines with J gene TRBJ1-3; possible D gene TRBD1, 5 bases. Trimming cost V 4 bases and J 0 bases, with 11 bases left between them. Germline values: CDR1 SGHRS, CDR2 YFSETQ. The CDR3 length is 15 residues. The CDR3 coding sequence is TGCGCCAGCAGCCGAATAGGGACCTCTGGAAACACCATATATTTT. Amino acid sequence: CASSRIGTSGNTIYF.

The chain has TRBV5-1 and TRBJ1-6, with 8 bases that match TRBD1. Germline V gives CDR1 SGHRS, CDR2 YFSETQ. CDR3 length: 15 amino acids. The junction had 8 bases not matched to a gene; V was cut back by 4 bases and J by 8 bases. Here the CDR3 reads CASSLTGGGYSPLHF. The CDR3 DNA reads TGCGCCAGCAGCCTCACAGGGGGTGGTTATTCACCCCTCCACTTT.